Presented here are 5 T cell receptor beta chains from one specimen sequenced in a study of T-cell reconstitution after alpha-beta-depleted transplantation in children. As it was prepared, the TCRbeta library received unique molecular identifiers. TCRdb processed the PCR reads anew with MiXCR; each CDR3 protein has one entry. The sample shows 300,000 or so distinct CDR3 sequences, approximately 9.6% of them seen only once. Specimen: PBMCs from the stem cell graft donor, collected from the stem cell graft. Receptor source: a human donor who donated a stem cell graft to a child with SCID.

This clonotype was recorded at least ten times. V and J are TRBV12-3 or TRBV12-4 and TRBJ1-1; no reliable D call. Trimming cost V 2 bases and J 10 bases, with 11 bases left between them. The CDR3 covers 12 residues. This CDR3 is CASSLRTSGAFF. Written as DNA, the CDR3 is TGTGCCAGCAGTTTACGGACTTCGGGAGCTTTCTTT.

As to this clonotype: A read error is possible here, since a much larger clone lies one base away. CDR3 sequence reads: CASRPTEGLGNEQFF. The CDR3 coding sequence is TGTGCCAGCAGACCGACAGAGGGGCTTGGTAATGAGCAGTTCTTC. The chain is built from TRBV12-3 or TRBV12-4 and TRBJ2-1; TRBD1 or TRBD2 may be the D gene (5 bases each). V was cut by 6 bases and J by 7 bases, with 19 bases left in between. The CDR3 runs to 15 residues.

This clonotype came up a few times. This chain uses TRBV5-1 with TRBJ2-7; 7 bases map to TRBD1. The CDR3 has 16 residues. Germline trimming cut 5 bases from V and 1 base from J; bases unmatched to any gene: 12. Germline CDR1 SGHRS, CDR2 YFSETQ. The CDR3 here is CASRSPSQGFSYEQYF. CDR3 nucleotide sequence: TGCGCCAGCAGGTCTCCGTCACAGGGGTTTTCCTACGAGCAGTACTTC.

This clonotype has a handful of counts. The V call is TRBV4-2, the J call TRBJ2-3, with D perhaps assigned TRBD1 or TRBD2 (6 bases each). The CDR3 loop spans 14 amino acids. Germline CDR1 reads LGHNA; CDR2 reads YNFKEQ. Trimming removed 4 bases at V and 6 bases at J, with 14 bases between. The CDR3 coding sequence is TGTGCCAGCAGCCCACAGGGACTGAAGGATACGCAGTATTTT. It yields the protein CASSPQGLKDTQYF.

This clonotype has a handful of counts. The chain recombines TRBV27 with TRBJ2-2; possibly TRBD1 or TRBD2 for D (7 bases each). Trimming cost V 4 bases and J 4 bases, with 13 bases left between them. This CDR3 region has 15 residues. CDR1 and CDR2 from the germline V gene are MNHEY and SMNVEV (reference sequence). CDR3 sequence: CASSSGRGPTGELFF. Written as DNA, the CDR3 is TGTGCCAGCAGTTCTGGGAGGGGGCCCACCGGGGAGCTGTTTTTT.